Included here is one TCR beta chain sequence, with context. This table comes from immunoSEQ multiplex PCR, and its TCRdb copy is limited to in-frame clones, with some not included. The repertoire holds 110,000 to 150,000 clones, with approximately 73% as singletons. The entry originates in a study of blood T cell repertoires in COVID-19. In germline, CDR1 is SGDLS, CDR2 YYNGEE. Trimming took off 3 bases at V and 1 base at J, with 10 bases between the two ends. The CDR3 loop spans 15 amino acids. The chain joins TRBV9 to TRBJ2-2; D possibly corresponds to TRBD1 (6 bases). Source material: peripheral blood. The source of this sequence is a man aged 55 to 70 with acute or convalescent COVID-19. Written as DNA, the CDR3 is TGTGCCAGCAGCGAGGGACACGTGAACACCGGGGAGCTGTTTTTT. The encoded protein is CASSEGHVNTGELFF.